The 20 T cell receptor beta chains in this list originate from one sample, sequenced in a study of T cell responses to AZD1222 COVID-19 vaccine. Clones were read by immunoSEQ multiplex PCR, and TCRdb kept only the in-frame ones, dropping some. The sample yields nearly 90,000 clones, approximately 88% seen once. The input for sequencing was peripheral blood, taken on day 0 of AZD1222 vaccination. The origin of the receptors is an adult in good health.

V gene TRBV18 combines with J gene TRBJ2-5, with D perhaps given as TRBD1 or TRBD2 (5 bases each). V lost 3 bases, J lost 5 bases, and 7 bases lay in between. Germline V gene data show CDR1 as KGHSH and CDR2 as LQKENI. The CDR3 runs 12 residues. This chain's CDR3 is CASSPGRETQYF. In DNA, the CDR3 is TGTGCCAGCTCACCGGGACGGGAGACCCAGTACTTC.

The rearrangement joins TRBV2 to TRBJ1-5; 8 bases map to TRBD1. The J segment lost 3 bases and the V segment lost 5 bases, leaving 3 bases of the junction unmatched. There are 14 residues in the CDR3. Germline values: CDR1 SNHLY, CDR2 FYNNEI. The CDR3 loop is CASSRDRTNQPQHF. The CDR3 bases are TGTGCCAGCAGTAGGGACAGGACCAATCAGCCCCAGCATTTT. Combining the CDR3 with reference TRBV2 and TRBJ1-5 gives the whole variable domain EPEVTQTPSHQVTQMGQEVILRCVPISNHLYFYWYRQILGQKVEFLVSFYNNEISEKSEIFDDQFSVERPDGSNFTLKIRSTKLEDSAMYFCASSRDRTNQPQHFGDGTRLSIL.

This clone was detected only once. The chain combines TRBV7-8 with TRBJ1-6; TRBD1 is a possible D gene (5 bases). The germline V and J ends were trimmed by 2 bases and 8 bases, with 7 bases remaining between them. CDR3 size: 13 residues. Germline CDR1 is SGHVS and CDR2 is FQNEAQ. The CDR3 protein is CASSLPGDSPLHF. The CDR3 DNA reads as TGTGCCAGCAGCTTACCGGGGGATTCACCCCTCCACTTT.

This chain uses TRBV6-5 with TRBJ2-5, with 10 bases identical to TRBD2. V lost 2 bases, J lost 5 bases, and 8 bases stayed unmatched. The germline V gene has CDR1 MNHEY and CDR2 SVGAGI. The CDR3 is made up of 16 amino acids. Here the CDR3 DNA reads TGTGCCAGCAGTTACGAGGTAGCGGGAGGACGTGAGACCCAGTACTTC. Amino acids: CASSYEVAGGRETQYF.

The V and J genes are TRBV28 and TRBJ1-5; D may be TRBD1 (6 bases). The V end was cut by 2 bases, the J end by 6 bases, with 11 bases between. Germline V gives CDR1 MDHEN, CDR2 SYDVKM. The CDR3 covers 14 residues. The CDR3 DNA reads TGTGCCAGCAGTTTAACTCAGGGGACTCAGCCCCAGCATTTT. Residues: CASSLTQGTQPQHF.

The CDR3: CASSPPGGYYEQFF. The CDR3 nucleotides read TGTGCCAGCAGCCCACCCGGCGGGTACTATGAGCAGTTCTTC. The V call is TRBV13, the J call TRBJ2-1; a weak D match, TRBD2 (5 bases). The CDR3 is 14 residues long. The V gene lost 5 bases and the J gene lost 8 bases, with 16 bases spanning the gap. Germline loops: CDR1 PRHDT, CDR2 FYEKMQ (reference sequence). The full variable domain, its missing parts supplied by reference TRBV13 and TRBJ2-1, is AAGVIQSPRHLIKEKRETATLKCYPIPRHDTVYWYQQGPGQDPQFLISFYEKMQSDKGSIPDRFSAQQFSDYHSELNMSSLELGDSALYFCASSPPGGYYEQFFGPGTRLTVL.

The chain is built from TRBV6-2 or TRBV6-3 and TRBJ2-7; D is ambiguous. The V end was cut by 0 bases, the J end by 0 bases, with 12 bases between. CDR1 and CDR2 from the germline V gene are MNHEY and SVGEGT. The CDR3 is 16 residues long. The CDR3 protein is CASSYSRQKSSYEQYF. In DNA, the CDR3 is TGTGCCAGCAGTTACTCGAGGCAAAAGAGCTCCTACGAGCAGTACTTC.

This chain links TRBV7-7 with TRBJ1-5, with 7 positions matching TRBD1. The length of the CDR3 is 17 residues. Germline V gene sequence: CDR1 SSHAT, CDR2 FNYEAQ (reference sequence). The trim removed 1 base at V and 6 bases at J, leaving 12 bases unmatched. This chain's CDR3 is CASSLVPQGEKIQPQHF. CDR3 coding DNA: TGTGCCAGCAGCTTAGTCCCGCAGGGGGAGAAGATTCAGCCCCAGCATTTT. The full variable domain, its missing parts supplied by reference TRBV7-7 and TRBJ1-5, is GAGVSQSPRYKVTKRGQDVTLRCDPISSHATLYWYQQALGQGPEFLTYFNYEAQPDKSGLPSDRFSAERPEGSISTLTIQRTEQRDSAMYRCASSLVPQGEKIQPQHFGDGTRLSIL.

The DNA of the CDR3 is TGTGCCAGCATTCTAGGGGTGAGCTCTGGAAACACCATATATTTT. This sequence encodes CASILGVSSGNTIYF. The chain combines TRBV6-6 with TRBJ1-3, with a tentative D call TRBD1 (5 bases). The germline gives CDR1 MNHNY, CDR2 SVGAGI (reference sequence). CDR3 length: 15 residues. The ends were cut back, 7 bases at V and 0 bases at J, with 13 bases in the middle.

J is TRBJ2-3 and V is TRBV6-1, with D possibly matching TRBD2 (5 bases). Germline values: CDR1 MNHNS, CDR2 SASEGT. Trimming stripped 4 bases from V and 7 bases from J, with 21 bases between. The CDR3 sequence is 16 residues long. The CDR3 DNA is TGTGCCAGCAGTGGGGAGATATTCGTAGCACAGAATACGCAGTATTTT. Its protein product is CASSGEIFVAQNTQYF.

The chain recombines TRBV5-8 with TRBJ2-1, with TRBD1 matching over 7 bases. V gave up 0 bases and J gave up 2 bases; unmatched junction bases: 8. The germline CDR1 and CDR2 sequences are SGHTS and YDEGEE. The CDR3 consists of 17 residues. The CDR3 protein is CASSLGATGFPYNEQFF. The CDR3 nucleotides are TGTGCCAGCAGCTTGGGGGCGACAGGGTTTCCCTACAATGAGCAGTTCTTC.

This clone was counted between two and nine times. The rearrangement uses TRBV9 and TRBJ1-2; D unresolved. This CDR3 is built from 16 residues. The germline V and J ends were trimmed by 0 bases and 1 base, with 13 bases remaining between them. In germline, CDR1 is SGDLS, CDR2 YYNGEE. CDR3 protein: CASSVAWSGLNYGYTF. The CDR3 DNA reads TGTGCCAGCAGCGTAGCTTGGTCAGGACTTAACTATGGCTACACCTTC.

This clone was counted a few times. The rearrangement joins TRBV5-1 to TRBJ2-1; no definite D call. V was clipped by 1 base and J by 8 bases, with 10 bases between them. In germline, CDR1 is SGHRS, CDR2 YFSETQ. The CDR3 sequence is 13 residues long. DNA of the CDR3: TGCGCCAGCAGCTTGACGGGTGGGTATGAGCAGTTCTTC. As protein: CASSLTGGYEQFF.

The V call is TRBV10-3, the J call TRBJ1-1; no clear D gene. The CDR3 is made up of 13 amino acids. Trimming pared 2 bases from V and 8 bases from J, leaving 12 bases between. The V gene's germline CDR1 is ENHRY and CDR2 SYGVKD. The CDR3 is CAISETVDGEAFF. In nucleotides, the CDR3 is TGTGCCATCAGTGAGACTGTTGATGGGGAAGCTTTCTTT.

V is TRBV2 and J is TRBJ1-6; D remains unclear. The ends were cut back, 5 bases at V and 7 bases at J, with 12 bases in the middle. Germline assignment: CDR1 SNHLY and CDR2 FYNNEI. The CDR3 extends over 14 amino acids. CDR3 residues: CASSLEVGNSPLHF. The CDR3, as DNA: TGTGCCAGCAGTTTGGAAGTGGGGAATTCACCCCTCCACTTT.

V is TRBV29-1 and J is TRBJ1-2; no firm D call. This CDR3 comprises 11 residues. V lost 4 bases, J lost 8 bases, and 11 bases lay in between. Germline V gene sequence: CDR1 SQVTM, CDR2 ANQGSEA. This CDR3 reads CSVARMDGYTF. Here the CDR3 DNA reads TGCAGCGTTGCACGGATGGACGGCTACACCTTC.

This chain connects TRBV27 to TRBJ2-1; 10 bases are a match to TRBD1. V was clipped by 2 bases and J by 4 bases; unmatched bases: 2. Germline V CDR1 and CDR2: MNHEY, SMNVEV (reference sequence). This CDR3 is built from 15 residues. CDR3 sequence: CASSLRQGAYNEQFF. The CDR3 nucleotides read TGTGCCAGCAGTTTACGACAGGGGGCGTACAATGAGCAGTTCTTC.

The rearrangement uses TRBV6-5 and TRBJ1-5; no reliable D call. The CDR3 is made up of 15 amino acids. V was shortened by 5 bases and J by 0 bases, with 11 bases between the two germline ends. Germline CDR1 MNHEY, CDR2 SVGAGI. The CDR3, as DNA: TGTGCCAGCAGTAATTACTGGAATAGCAATCAGCCCCAGCATTTT. Protein sequence: CASSNYWNSNQPQHF.

The chain is built from TRBV6-4 and TRBJ1-2, with 7 bases that match TRBD1. Germline V gene data show CDR1 as MRHNA and CDR2 as SNTAGT. After removal of 5 bases from V and 4 bases from J, the junction contained 7 bases not matched to a gene. The CDR3 is 14 amino acids. The DNA for the CDR3 is TGTGCCAGCAGTAGCTCCACAGGGGCCTATGGCTACACCTTC. Translated: CASSSSTGAYGYTF.

The chain uses TRBV3-1 (or the pseudogene TRBV3-2) and TRBJ2-7; D is unclear. This CDR3 spans 13 amino acids. From germline, CDR1 is LGHDT and CDR2 YNNKEL (reference sequence). V lost 3 bases and J lost 3, with 9 bases in between. The CDR3: CASSQSSGYEQYF. Here the CDR3 DNA reads TGTGCCAGCAGCCAGTCGTCCGGCTACGAGCAGTACTTC.